Following are 24 T cell receptor beta chains from one sample sequenced in a study of radiotherapy plus CTLA-4 blockade in lung cancer. Produced via immunoSEQ multiplex PCR; TCRdb's table is partial and in-frame only. Of under 90,000 clones in the sample, 60% to 80% were seen once. Sequencing was performed on peripheral blood, taken from a patient treated with radiotherapy plus ipilimumab. These receptors all stem from a human donor with non-small cell lung cancer that progressed on radiotherapy plus ipilimumab.

V usage is TRBV9 and J usage is TRBJ2-1; D remains unclear. The CDR3 covers 13 residues. Germline lookup yields CDR1 SGDLS and CDR2 YYNGEE. V lost 3 bases and J 3 bases, leaving 7 bases between the germline ends. CDR3 DNA sequence: TGTGCCAGCAGCGCAGACATCTACAATGAGCAGTTCTTC. It translates to CASSADIYNEQFF.

The chain couples TRBV6-5 to TRBJ1-1; no firm D call. Germline CDR1 is MNHEY and CDR2 is SVGAGI. This CDR3 has 14 residues. The germline V and J ends were trimmed by 2 bases and 4 bases, with 11 bases remaining between them. CDR3 residues: CASSYVGGFTEAFF. Written as DNA, the CDR3 is TGTGCCAGCAGTTACGTTGGAGGGTTCACTGAAGCTTTCTTT.

The rearrangement links TRBV7-2 to TRBJ2-7; maybe TRBD1 (5 bases). Trimming took 2 bases from V and 1 from J, leaving 12 bases between them. The CDR3 is 15 amino acids. Germline CDR1 SGHTA, CDR2 FQGNSA. CDR3 protein: CASSLRGSASYEQYF. CDR3 nucleotide sequence: TGTGCCAGCAGCTTAAGGGGTTCGGCATCCTACGAGCAGTACTTC.

The gene calls are TRBV19 and TRBJ1-5; 8 positions match TRBD1. V lost 7 bases to trimming and J lost 1 base; unmatched junction nucleotides: 6. Germline V gene sequence: CDR1 LNHDA, CDR2 SQIVND (reference sequence). The CDR3 has 15 residues. The CDR3 DNA reads TGTGCCAGTACCGACAGGGGAAGGAGCAATCAGCCCCAGCATTTT. Encoded protein: CASTDRGRSNQPQHF.

J is TRBJ1-2 and V is TRBV18; D is unresolved. With 3 bases removed from V and 2 bases from J, the gap between germline ends came to 7 bases. CDR1 KGHSH and CDR2 LQKENI come from the germline V gene. CDR3 size: 13 residues. CDR3 amino acids: CASSPGLNYGYTF. The CDR3, as DNA: TGTGCCAGCTCACCCGGACTGAACTATGGCTACACCTTC.

This rearrangement joins TRBV5-1 to TRBJ2-2, with D unresolved. This CDR3 is built from 14 residues. Trimming removed 3 bases at V and 7 bases at J, with 13 bases between. Germline V gene sequence: CDR1 SGHRS, CDR2 YFSETQ. The CDR3 DNA reads as TGCGCCAGCAGCTGGTCAGCAAGTGGCGGGGAGCTGTTTTTT. Encoded protein: CASSWSASGGELFF. Full variable domain (outside the CDR3, taken from reference TRBV5-1 and TRBJ2-2): KAGVTQTPRYLIKTRGQQVTLSCSPISGHRSVSWYQQTPGQGLQFLFEYFSETQRNKGNFPGRFSGRQFSNSRSEMNVSTLELGDSALYLCASSWSASGGELFFGEGSRLTVL.

This rearrangement joins TRBV27 to TRBJ1-2, with 7 nucleotides matching TRBD1. The CDR3 runs 13 residues. Germline V gene data show CDR1 as MNHEY and CDR2 as SMNVEV (reference sequence). V lost 5 bases, J lost 2 bases, and 2 bases stayed unmatched. The CDR3 protein is CASSPTGNYGYTF. The CDR3 DNA follows: TGTGCCAGCAGTCCGACAGGGAACTATGGCTACACCTTC.

CDR3 protein: CASSFGGIYNEQFF. The CDR3 DNA follows: TGCGCCAGCAGCTTCGGAGGAATCTACAATGAGCAGTTCTTC. The chain carries TRBV5-1 and TRBJ2-1; weak D call: TRBD2 (5 bases). Germline V gene lookup returns CDR1 SGHRS and CDR2 YFSETQ. V was shortened by 2 bases and J by 3 bases, with 9 bases between the two germline ends. The CDR3 runs 14 residues. The full variable domain, completed using reference TRBV5-1 and TRBJ2-1, is KAGVTQTPRYLIKTRGQQVTLSCSPISGHRSVSWYQQTPGQGLQFLFEYFSETQRNKGNFPGRFSGRQFSNSRSEMNVSTLELGDSALYLCASSFGGIYNEQFFGPGTRLTVL.

The genes are TRBV7-9 and TRBJ1-3; the D gene is possibly TRBD1 (5 bases). The CDR3 runs 16 residues. Trimming shortened V by 5 bases and J by 8 bases, and 22 bases separated the two germline ends. Germline values: CDR1 SEHNR, CDR2 FQNEAQ (reference sequence). Written as DNA, the CDR3 is TGTGCCAGCAGCCCCAACGGGGCAGGTCATGAGGACACCATATATTTT. It encodes CASSPNGAGHEDTIYF. Together with reference TRBV7-9 and TRBJ1-3, the CDR3 gives the full variable domain: DTGVSQNPRHKITKRGQNVTFRCDPISEHNRLYWYRQTLGQGPEFLTYFQNEAQLEKSRLLSDRFSAERPKGSFSTLEIQRTEQGDSAMYLCASSPNGAGHEDTIYFGEGSWLTVV.

A few counts support this clone. This sequence joins TRBV7-2 and TRBJ2-7, with 11 bases identical to TRBD1. After removal of 2 bases from V and 3 bases from J, the junction contained 3 bases not matched to a gene. CDR1 and CDR2 from the germline V gene are SGHTA and FQGNSA. The CDR3 has 15 residues. The CDR3 loop is CASSLPGTGGYEQYF. For the CDR3, the DNA is TGTGCCAGCAGCTTACCCGGGACAGGGGGCTACGAGCAGTACTTC.

The chain has TRBV5-6 and TRBJ2-7; D might be TRBD2 (6 bases). This CDR3 is 16 amino acids long. Germline CDR1 reads SGHDT; CDR2 reads YYEEEE. Trimming shortened V by 0 bases and J by 0 bases, and 13 bases separated the two germline ends. The CDR3 DNA is TGTGCCAGCAGCTTGGTAGGGGCGGGGAGCTCCTACGAGCAGTACTTC. This codes for CASSLVGAGSSYEQYF.

V is TRBV4-2 and J is TRBJ2-5, with D perhaps TRBD1 or TRBD2 (5 bases each). V lost 3 bases and J 2 bases, leaving 10 bases between the germline ends. The CDR3 is made up of 14 amino acids. CDR1 LGHNA and CDR2 YNFKEQ come from the germline V gene. The CDR3 loop is CASSQGWGQETQYF. For the CDR3, the DNA is TGTGCCAGCAGCCAGGGTTGGGGGCAAGAGACCCAGTACTTC.

The chain uses TRBV5-1 and TRBJ1-1; possible D gene TRBD1, 6 bases. Trimming cost V 0 bases and J 0 bases, with 12 bases left between them. The V gene's germline CDR1 is SGHRS and CDR2 YFSETQ. The CDR3 totals 16 residues. CDR3 nucleotide sequence: TGCGCCAGCAGCTTGGCTCCGGGACACCTGAACACTGAAGCTTTCTTT. Amino acids: CASSLAPGHLNTEAFF. The full variable domain, in which reference TRBV5-1 and TRBJ1-1 provide the parts outside the CDR3, is KAGVTQTPRYLIKTRGQQVTLSCSPISGHRSVSWYQQTPGQGLQFLFEYFSETQRNKGNFPGRFSGRQFSNSRSEMNVSTLELGDSALYLCASSLAPGHLNTEAFFGQGTRLTVV.

The DNA of the CDR3 is TGCGCCAGCAGCTTTGCGGGGGACTATGGCTACACCTTC. It encodes CASSFAGDYGYTF. The rearrangement joins TRBV5-1 to TRBJ1-2, with D possibly TRBD1 on 5 matching bases. This CDR3 comprises 13 residues. The V gene lost 2 bases and the J gene lost 3 bases, with 8 bases spanning the gap. Germline values: CDR1 SGHRS, CDR2 YFSETQ.

There are a few counts of this clone. V gene TRBV5-4 combines with J gene TRBJ2-5; 7 nucleotides agree with TRBD1. Losses at the gene ends were 3 bases for V and 3 bases for J; bases not matched to a gene: 2. The germline CDR1 and CDR2 sequences are SGHNT and YYREEE (reference sequence). The CDR3 runs to 13 residues. The DNA for the CDR3 is TGTGCCAGCAGCTGGGGGACAGAAGAGACCCAGTACTTC. This gives the protein CASSWGTEETQYF.

The genes are TRBV28 and TRBJ2-7; D possibly uses TRBD1 or TRBD2 (5 bases each). The CDR3 runs to 15 residues. V lost 8 bases and J 5 bases, leaving 22 bases between the germline ends. Germline V CDR1 and CDR2: MDHEN, SYDVKM. CDR3 loop: CASGFSWTGTDEQYF. The DNA of the CDR3 is TGTGCCAGCGGATTTAGTTGGACGGGGACGGACGAGCAGTACTTC.

This chain joins TRBV4-3 and TRBJ1-4; TRBD1 matches 8 bases. The CDR3 is 15 residues long. Germline CDR1 LGHNA, CDR2 YSLEER. V lost 0 bases to trimming and J lost 15 bases; unmatched junction nucleotides: 12. The CDR3 sequence: CASSQDRAGTGEMFF. CDR3 sequence (DNA): TGCGCCAGCAGCCAAGATAGGGCGGGGACAGGCGAGATGTTTTTT.

The V gene is TRBV7-9, the J gene TRBJ2-5; D is unresolved. V was trimmed by 5 bases and J by 5 bases, leaving 12 bases between them. Germline V gives CDR1 SEHNR, CDR2 FQNEAQ (reference sequence). The CDR3 loop spans 13 amino acids. Written as DNA, the CDR3 is TGTGCCAGCAGCCTCCCCCTGGGGGAGACCCAGTACTTC. Protein sequence: CASSLPLGETQYF. Based on the CDR3 plus reference TRBV7-9 and TRBJ2-5, the full variable domain is DTGVSQNPRHKITKRGQNVTFRCDPISEHNRLYWYRQTLGQGPEFLTYFQNEAQLEKSRLLSDRFSAERPKGSFSTLEIQRTEQGDSAMYLCASSLPLGETQYFGPGTRLLVL.

The chain recombines TRBV5-5 with TRBJ2-3; 7 nucleotides agree with TRBD2. V gave up 1 base and J gave up 4 bases; unmatched junction bases: 9. The CDR3 is 16 amino acids. Germline CDR1 and CDR2: SGHKS and YYEKEE (reference sequence). The CDR3 sequence: CASSLRPAGVADTQYF. The CDR3 DNA sequence: TGTGCCAGCAGCTTGAGGCCTGCGGGAGTCGCAGATACGCAGTATTTT.

The rearrangement links TRBV27 to TRBJ2-7, with a weak D call TRBD1 (5 bases). Germline CDR1 is MNHEY and CDR2 is SMNVEV (reference sequence). This CDR3 has 15 residues. Between the trimmed V and J ends, which lost 5 bases and 6 bases, there was a span of 20 bases. The CDR3 DNA sequence: TGTGCCAGCAGTCGCTTCAGGGTATCGATACGCGAGCAGTACTTC. Protein: CASSRFRVSIREQYF.

This chain connects TRBV19 to TRBJ2-2, with D unclear. V lost 7 bases and J 3 bases, leaving 6 bases between the germline ends. CDR3 size: 12 residues. Looked up from germline, CDR1 is LNHDA and CDR2 is SQIVND (reference sequence). The CDR3 protein is CASTGYTGELFF. The CDR3 nucleotides read TGTGCCAGTACAGGATACACCGGGGAGCTGTTTTTT.

This clone was seen just once. V and J are TRBV5-1 and TRBJ2-7, with D possibly TRBD1 on 6 matching bases. Trimming cost V 1 base and J 4 bases, with 15 bases left between them. Per germline, CDR1 SGHRS and CDR2 YFSETQ. The CDR3 is 15 amino acids. In DNA form, the CDR3 reads TGCGCCAGCAGCTTGAATCAGGGGCCGGCTTACGAGCAGTACTTC. Its translation: CASSLNQGPAYEQYF.

This clone was seen a single time. The chain recombines TRBV5-4 with TRBJ2-3, with D hard to call. Germline CDR1 is SGHNT and CDR2 is YYREEE (reference sequence). V was pared by 4 bases and J by 2 bases, with 8 bases between. The CDR3 totals 13 residues. DNA for the CDR3: TGTGCCAGCAGCCCCCAGTCCACAGATACGCAGTATTTT. Protein: CASSPQSTDTQYF.

The chain recombines TRBV6-5 with TRBJ2-6; D not certain. The germline gives CDR1 MNHEY, CDR2 SVGAGI. This CDR3 contains 14 residues. Trimming shortened V by 5 bases and J by 4 bases, and 9 bases separated the two germline ends. CDR3 coding DNA: TGTGCCAGCAGTCCCATGGTGGGGGCCAACGTCCTGACTTTC. Translation: CASSPMVGANVLTF.